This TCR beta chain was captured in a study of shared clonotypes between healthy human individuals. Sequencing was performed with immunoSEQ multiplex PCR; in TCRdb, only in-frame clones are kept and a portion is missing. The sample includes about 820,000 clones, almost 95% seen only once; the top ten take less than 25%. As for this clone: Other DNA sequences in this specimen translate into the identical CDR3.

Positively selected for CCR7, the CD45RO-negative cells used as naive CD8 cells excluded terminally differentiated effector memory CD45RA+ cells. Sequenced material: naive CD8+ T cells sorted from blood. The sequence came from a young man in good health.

Here the CDR3 DNA reads TGTGCCAGCAGTTTAGGGCCCTACAATGAGCAGTTCTTC. Translating gives CASSLGPYNEQFF. The genes are TRBV28 and TRBJ2-1; D is unresolved. In germline, CDR1 is MDHEN, CDR2 SYDVKM. The CDR3 is 13 residues long. Between the trimmed V and J ends, which lost 2 bases and 2 bases, there was a span of 4 bases.